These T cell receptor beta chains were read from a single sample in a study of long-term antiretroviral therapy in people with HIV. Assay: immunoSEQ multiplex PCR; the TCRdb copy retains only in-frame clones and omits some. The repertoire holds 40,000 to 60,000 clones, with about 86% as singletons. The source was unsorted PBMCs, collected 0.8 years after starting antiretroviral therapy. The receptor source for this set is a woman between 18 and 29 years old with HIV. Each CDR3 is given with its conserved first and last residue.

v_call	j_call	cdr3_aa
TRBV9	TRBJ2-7	CASSLGTELTYEQYF
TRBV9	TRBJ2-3	CASSDRGASTDTQYF
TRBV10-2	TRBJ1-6	CASSEAGPAESPLHF
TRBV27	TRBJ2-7	CASSNRGSEQYF
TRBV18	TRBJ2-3	CASSPLSVRGLRNTQYF
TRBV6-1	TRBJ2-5	CASSVLAWETQYF
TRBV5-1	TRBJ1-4	CASSPGQGDEKLFF
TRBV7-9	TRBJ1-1	CASSLAFDSEAFF
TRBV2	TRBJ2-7	CASIRGGEQYF
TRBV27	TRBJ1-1	CASSLWGMNTEAFF
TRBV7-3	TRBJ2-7	CASSLDVGYEQYF
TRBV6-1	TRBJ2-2	CASSGKGSNTGELFF
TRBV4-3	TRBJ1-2	CASSQETEGYGYTF
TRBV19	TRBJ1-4	CASSTPSETLATNEKLFF
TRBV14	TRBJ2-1	CASSQDTWDRYNEQFF
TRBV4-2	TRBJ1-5	CASSQVTGQGNQPQHF
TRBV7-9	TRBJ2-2	CASSLSGGELFF
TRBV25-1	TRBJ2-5	CASDGETQYF
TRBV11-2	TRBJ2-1	CASSSRLAGGPHEQFF
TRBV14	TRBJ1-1	CASSQDFQIPQTFF
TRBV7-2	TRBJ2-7	CASSFQIEEQYF
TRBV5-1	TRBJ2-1	CASSLSAGGYNEQFF
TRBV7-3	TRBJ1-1	CASSSTFPAFF
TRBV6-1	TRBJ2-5	CASTVLAGGETQYF
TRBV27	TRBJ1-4	CASSLAGYNEKLFF
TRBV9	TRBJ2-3	CASSARLAADTQYF
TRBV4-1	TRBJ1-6	CASSQERGGQGGYSPLHF
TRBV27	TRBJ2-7	CASRPAGTLYEQYF
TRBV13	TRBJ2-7	CASSYMGLAGGPYEQYF
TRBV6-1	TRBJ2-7	CASSDPAGGPSSYEQYF
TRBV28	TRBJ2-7	CASSLIGRTIQPYEQYF
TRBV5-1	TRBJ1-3	CASSAALGFGNTIYF
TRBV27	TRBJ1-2	CASTSLGNYGYTF
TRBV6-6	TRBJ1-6	CASSPLGIGGYSPLHF
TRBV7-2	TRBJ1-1	CASSWGQNIGAFF
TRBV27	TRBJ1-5	CASSQGNQPQHF
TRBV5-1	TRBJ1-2	CASALAGGPGYTF
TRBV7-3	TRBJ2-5	CASSPTGEKETQYF
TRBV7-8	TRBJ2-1	CASSPRQGGNEQFF
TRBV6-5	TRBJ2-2	CASSLGLDSTGELFF
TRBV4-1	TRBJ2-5	CASSPTGVRQETQYF
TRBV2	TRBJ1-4	CASSDSATNEKLFF
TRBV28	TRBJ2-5	CATGGDYQETQYF
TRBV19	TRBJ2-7	CASSIAVSYEQYF
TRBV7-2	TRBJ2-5	CASSFRTSGFARETQYF
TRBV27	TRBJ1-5	CASSFSGASIEFVGQPQHF
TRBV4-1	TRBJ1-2	CASSRPPPGDGVGYTF
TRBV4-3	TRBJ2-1	CASSQVGRTTDEQFF
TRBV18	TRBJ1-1	CASSLNSALNTEAFF
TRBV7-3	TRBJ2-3	CASSLRPFGLDTQYF
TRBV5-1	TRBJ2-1	CASSPGTSGYLGAEQFF
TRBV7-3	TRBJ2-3	CASSFFYPALTDTQYF
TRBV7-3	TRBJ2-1	CASSSDSGLGNEQFF
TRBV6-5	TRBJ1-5	CASSASLSNQPQHF
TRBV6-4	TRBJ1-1	CASSGSGNTEAFF
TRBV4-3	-	CASSRSVGQESDEQYF
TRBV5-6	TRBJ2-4	CASSWTSGRVVLAKNIQYF
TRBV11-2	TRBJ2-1	CASSLGGRTNNEQFF
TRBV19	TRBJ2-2	CAIRTGSYLTGELFF